The clone carrying this T cell receptor (beta chain) has just a few counts. These data are taken from a study of tumor-infiltrating lymphocytes in primary liver carcinoma. About the research overall: The patients, men and women alike, were aged 30 to 69 years. The tumors ranged from about 4.2 to 10 cm across and fell within stage T1-T3 N0M0. Regardless of tissue type, samples showed similar yields of roughly 3.5 to 7.5 million productive TCRbeta reads.

Unsorted bulk tissue, roughly 20-32 mg of it, served as the source for co-extraction of RNA and DNA. The authors made TCR beta cDNA from 500 to 600 ng total RNA with a constant-region primer. Three-round nested multiplex PCR performed with slightly modified ARM-PCR produced the TCR beta libraries. PCR rounds one and two used TRBV1-TRBV30 forward primers with a C-beta reverse primer for about 11 cycles each. TCRdb independently ran MiXCR on the multiplex PCR reads; one entry per CDR3 protein. The sample lists some 110,000 distinct CDR3 sequences, 64% seen once, with about 8% in the top ten. With 4 bases removed from V and 10 bases from J, the gap between germline ends came to 11 bases. Germline CDR1 SGHDN, CDR2 FVKESK. This CDR3 comprises 13 residues.

This clonotype originated in a woman in her fifties or sixties with primary liver carcinoma and hepatitis B virus infection. The gene calls are TRBV14 and TRBJ1-6; D uncertain. The specimen sequenced was liver tumor tissue from sampling region 3. Sample subset: tumor region T3, left-lateral pole. The CDR3 loop reads CASSLLLDSPLHF. CDR3 sequence (DNA): TGTGCCAGCAGCCTGCTCTTGGACTCACCCCTCCACTTT. Variable domain in full (rest from reference TRBV14 and TRBJ1-6): EAGVTQFPSHSVIEKGQTVTLRCDPISGHDNLYWYRRVMGKEIKFLLHFVKESKQDESGMPNNRFLAERTGGTYSTLKVQPAELEDSGVYFCASSLLLDSPLHFGNGTRLTVT.